This TCR beta chain was found in a study of T-cell memory formation after mild COVID-19. V was pared by 6 bases and J by 4 bases, with 15 bases between. The CDR3 consists of 14 residues. Concerning this clonotype itself: As yet, its antigen is unknown.

The study, taken as a whole, reports: Contracting CD4+ clones lay largely in CM and EM, with CD8+ ones residing in EMRA.

Each CDR3 protein gets one entry after TCRdb re-called the 5' RACE reads with MiXCR. The sample comprises hundreds of thousands of distinct CDR3 sequences, around 20% of which are singletons, and approximately 8.4% rests with the top ten. This sequence joins TRBV12-3 or TRBV12-4 and TRBJ1-1; possibly TRBD1 for D (5 bases). Sequenced material: PBMCs or a T cell subset sorted from them (not recorded which). The origin of this receptor is an adult woman who had mild COVID-19 (a few samples of this study predate the infection). Cell type and time point are not known. The chain's CDR3 is CASSLEEGITEAFF. The CDR3 nucleotides read TGTGCCAGCAGCCTCGAGGAGGGGATCACTGAAGCTTTCTTT.